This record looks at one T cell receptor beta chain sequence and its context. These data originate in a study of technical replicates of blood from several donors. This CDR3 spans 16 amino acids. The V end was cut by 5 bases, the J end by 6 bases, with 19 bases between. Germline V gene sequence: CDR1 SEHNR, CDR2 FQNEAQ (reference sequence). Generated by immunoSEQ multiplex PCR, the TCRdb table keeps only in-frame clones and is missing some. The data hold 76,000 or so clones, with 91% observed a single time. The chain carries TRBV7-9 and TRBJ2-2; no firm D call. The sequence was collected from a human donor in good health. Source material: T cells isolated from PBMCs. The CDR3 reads CASSLTMSGWAGELFF. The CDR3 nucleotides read TGTGCCAGCAGCCTCACTATGAGTGGTTGGGCCGGGGAGCTGTTTTTT.